This T cell receptor (beta chain) appears in the sequencing data of a study of blood T cell repertoires in COVID-19 (dated by TCRdb to 2019 to 2021). Broadly, across the study: Collaborator samples came from the United States, Italy and Spain and covered acute and convalescent phases of COVID-19. The prospective study material was composed of cDNA or gDNA derived from T cells, B-cell-depleted T cells, or PBMCs. Subjects who had been exposed to COVID-19, were actively infected with it, or had recovered from it provided the deeply sampled blood TCRbeta repertoires that made up the dataset. The repertoires were released in a freely available public database meant as a resource for research on the immune response to SARS-CoV-2. The samples were drawn from the first 160 participants of the ongoing ImmuneRACE study and from some 1,300 subjects provided by 6 global collaborators. Nearly every sample came with metadata listing a de-identified subject ID, COVID-19 status, age in years and sex. Where available, HLA class I and class II types were obtained from metadata supplied by the sample provider rather than from assay-based typing.

From a lookup of the germline V gene (reference sequence), CDR1 and CDR2 are SGHKS and YYEKEE. V has 0 bases trimmed and J has 4 bases trimmed; junction bases matching no gene number 4. The CDR3 contains 15 residues, cysteine and phenylalanine counted. The sequence is cut down to CDR3 DNA, 45 bases in frame from base 1. Comments on this clone: Its antigen is not yet known. Within one base of it there is no much larger clone, and no base qualities were kept.

Collaborating institutions collected whole blood in K2EDTA tubes following their own protocols. For TCRbeta analysis, collaborators shipped samples in one of three forms: frozen whole blood, isolated PBMCs, or DNA extracted from either of those sample types. The immunoSEQ Assay, a bias-controlled multiplex PCR, was used to amplify TCRbeta CDR3 regions from genomic DNA. As for the original processing: Nucleated cell counts per sample were estimated from amplification of reference gene primers within the assay. To quantify the absolute abundance of each unique TCRbeta CDR3 rearrangement, sequence reads were collapsed and filtered. For each sample, productive Simpson clonality was calculated as the square root of Simpson's diversity index over productive rearrangements. TCRdb re-hosts the immuneACCESS table, in-frame sequences only. Its copies lack some clones; in the studies checked, an unresolved V gene accounts for under half of them, and the cause for the rest is not known. D and trimming were read from the DNA, whereas the V and J calls and clone size are those reported in that table. The sample table records tens of thousands of clones; just over 85% of these occur just once. The ten most abundant clones make up 27% of the sample.

Broader findings and caveats from the paper: Clinical and demographic metadata were provided uncurated, with the amount varying by source and participant.

This TCR was sampled from a man aged 50-60 years with active or convalescent COVID-19. Sequenced sample: peripheral blood. Recombination linked TRBV5-5 to TRBJ2-7; 10 junctional bases match TRBD1. The base sequence is TGTGCCAGCAGCTTGGGACAGGGGGCTCTGTACGAGCAGTACTTC. This translates into CASSLGQGALYEQYF.